This record covers a single T cell receptor beta chain. The data derive from a study of cytomegalovirus exposure and HLA in healthy donors. Among the donors, all were healthy bone marrow donors. PCR primers comprised 60 Vbeta and 13 Jbeta primers. Generated by immunoSEQ multiplex PCR, the TCRdb table keeps only in-frame clones and is missing some. This sample's clone table lists over 35,000 clones. Germline V CDR1 and CDR2: SEHNR, FQNEAQ (reference sequence). V shed 0 bases, J shed 3 bases, and the junction held 6 bases outside the gene matches. CDR3 length equals 19 residues. V usage is TRBV7-9 and J usage is TRBJ2-2; 14 bases are a match to TRBD2. The sample taken for sequencing was PBMCs. This clonotype was obtained from a woman younger than 45 in good health and CMV-seronegative. The CDR3 sequence: CASSLAGTSGSFDTGELFF. As DNA, the CDR3 is TGTGCCAGCAGCTTAGCTGGGACTAGCGGGAGTTTTGACACCGGGGAGCTGTTTTTT.